Listed below are T cell receptor beta chains from one sample, sequenced in a study of blood T cell repertoires in COVID-19. Libraries were prepared by immunoSEQ multiplex PCR; TCRdb keeps only in-frame clonotypes and omits some of them. The table lists approximately 210,000 clones, 83% of them singletons. Sequences were obtained from peripheral blood. Receptors were obtained from a man in his forties or fifties with active or convalescent COVID-19. CDR3s include the opening cysteine and the closing phenylalanine or tryptophan. A D gene is named only where the DNA matches it firmly. The size of a clone is reported for some rows only, either as once, few or many, or as a class for expanded clones.

d_gene: NA; abundance: NA; j_gene: TRBJ2-7; v_gene: TRBV19; CDR3nt: TGTGCCAGTAGTATCGGGGGTGCGCGCGAGCAGTACTTC; CDR3aa: CASSIGGAREQYF
d_gene: NA; abundance: NA; j_gene: TRBJ1-5; v_gene: TRBV10-3; CDR3nt: TGTGCCATCAGTGAGTCCCAGGGAGGTGAGCCCCAGCATTTT; CDR3aa: CAISESQGGEPQHF
d_gene: TRBD2; abundance: NA; j_gene: TRBJ2-1; v_gene: TRBV7-8; CDR3nt: TGTGCCAGCAGCGTTCGAGGTAGCGGGGTCCTCGAGCAGTTCTTC; CDR3aa: CASSVRGSGVLEQFF
d_gene: TRBD1; abundance: NA; j_gene: TRBJ2-5; v_gene: TRBV5-1; CDR3nt: TGCGCCAGCAGCCCGGACGGGGGACGACAGGGGCAAGAGACCCAGTACTTC; CDR3aa: CASSPDGGRQGQETQYF
d_gene: NA; abundance: NA; j_gene: TRBJ2-7; v_gene: TRBV6-1; CDR3nt: TGTGCCAGCAGTGAACACTACGAGCAGTACTTC; CDR3aa: CASSEHYEQYF
d_gene: TRBD1; abundance: NA; j_gene: TRBJ1-5; v_gene: TRBV5-1; CDR3nt: TGCGCCAGCAGCTTGGAGGGACAGAGCAATCAGCCCCAGCATTTT; CDR3aa: CASSLEGQSNQPQHF
d_gene: NA; abundance: NA; j_gene: TRBJ2-1; v_gene: TRBV7-9; CDR3nt: TGTGCCAGCAGCTTAGGGGCGCCCCCCTCCTACAATGAGCAGTTCTTC; CDR3aa: CASSLGAPPSYNEQFF
d_gene: TRBD1; abundance: NA; j_gene: TRBJ2-7; v_gene: TRBV19; CDR3nt: TGTGCCAGTAGTATAGAGGGGACAGGGGCAGGCGAGCAGTACTTC; CDR3aa: CASSIEGTGAGEQYF
d_gene: NA; abundance: NA; j_gene: TRBJ2-3; v_gene: TRBV7-3; CDR3nt: TGTGCCAGCAGCCCCCTGGGGCAGGGGACAGATACGCAGTATTTT; CDR3aa: CASSPLGQGTDTQYF
d_gene: TRBD2; abundance: NA; j_gene: TRBJ2-5; v_gene: TRBV9; CDR3nt: TGTGCCAGCAGCTATAGCTTAGCGGGAGGTAGAGAGACCCAGTACTTC; CDR3aa: CASSYSLAGGRETQYF
d_gene: TRBD1; abundance: NA; j_gene: TRBJ1-4; v_gene: TRBV2; CDR3nt: TGTGCCAGTGCAGGGGGGTCTAATGAAAAACTGTTTTTT; CDR3aa: CASAGGSNEKLFF
d_gene: TRBD1; abundance: NA; j_gene: TRBJ1-4; v_gene: TRBV5-6; CDR3nt: TGTGCCAGCAGCTTATTATCCGACAGGGGTGGGGAAAAACTGTTTTTT; CDR3aa: CASSLLSDRGGEKLFF
d_gene: TRBD1; abundance: few; j_gene: TRBJ1-4; v_gene: TRBV5-5; CDR3nt: TGTGCCAGCAGCACCGGGACAGGGACAGATGAAAAACTGTTTTTT; CDR3aa: CASSTGTGTDEKLFF
d_gene: TRBD2; abundance: NA; j_gene: TRBJ2-7; v_gene: TRBV4-3; CDR3nt: TGCGCCAGCAGCCAAGAGGCGTCGGGAGCGGGGGGAACGTGGTACGAGCAGTACTTC; CDR3aa: CASSQEASGAGGTWYEQYF
d_gene: TRBD1; abundance: NA; j_gene: TRBJ2-3; v_gene: TRBV25-1; CDR3nt: TGTGCCAGCAGTGAATCGCCGACAGGGCTTACAGATACGCAGTATTTT; CDR3aa: CASSESPTGLTDTQYF